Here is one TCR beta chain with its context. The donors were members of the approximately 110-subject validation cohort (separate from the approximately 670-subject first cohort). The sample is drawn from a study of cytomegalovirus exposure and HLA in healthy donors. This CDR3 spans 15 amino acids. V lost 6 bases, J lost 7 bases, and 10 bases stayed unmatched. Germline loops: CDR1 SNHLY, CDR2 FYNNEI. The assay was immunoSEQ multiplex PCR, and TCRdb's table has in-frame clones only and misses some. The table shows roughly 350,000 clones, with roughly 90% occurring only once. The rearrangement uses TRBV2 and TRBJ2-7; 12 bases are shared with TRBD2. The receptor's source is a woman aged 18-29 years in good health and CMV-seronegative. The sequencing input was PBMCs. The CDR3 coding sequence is TGTGCCAGCAGGGCGACTAGCGGGAGCTTAGGGGAGCAGTACTTC. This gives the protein CASRATSGSLGEQYF.